This T cell receptor beta chain is from a study of T cells in Graves' hyperthyroidism and ophthalmopathy. Patients were excluded because of uncontrolled infection, other autoimmune disease, pregnancy or lactation. Germline V CDR1 and CDR2: MDHEN, SYDVKM. The CDR3 extends over 13 amino acids. Trimming stripped 6 bases from V and 2 bases from J, with 10 bases between. Study-wide points: Model-based prediction identified ophthalmopathy a median 6.5 months prior to its onset.

Researchers amplified the TCR beta CDR3 regions from RNA transcripts. First-round RT-PCR targeting the TCR CDR3 was performed with the HTBI primer set. TCRdb fed the multiplex PCR reads into MiXCR, producing one record per CDR3 protein. Counted here are under 400,000 distinct CDR3 sequences, around 16% occurring once; the ten biggest clones make up about a quarter. Concerning this clonotype: Antigen: not known.

This chain links TRBV28 with TRBJ1-2; TRBD1 might be the D (6 bases). The source is a woman aged 18-35 years with Graves' hyperthyroidism that later progressed to Graves' ophthalmopathy. Sequenced: blood. CDR3 sequence: CASSWGGNYGYTF. Written as DNA, the CDR3 is TGTGCCAGCAGCTGGGGGGGCAACTATGGCTACACCTTC.